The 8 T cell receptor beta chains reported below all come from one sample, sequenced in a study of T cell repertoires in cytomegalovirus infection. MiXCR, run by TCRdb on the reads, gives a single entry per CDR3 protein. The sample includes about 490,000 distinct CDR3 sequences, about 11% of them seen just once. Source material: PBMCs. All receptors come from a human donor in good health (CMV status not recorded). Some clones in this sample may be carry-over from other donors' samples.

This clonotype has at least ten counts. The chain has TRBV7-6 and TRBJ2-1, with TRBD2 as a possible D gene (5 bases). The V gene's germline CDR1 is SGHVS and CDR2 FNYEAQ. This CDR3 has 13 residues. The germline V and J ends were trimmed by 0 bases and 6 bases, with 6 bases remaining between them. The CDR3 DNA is TGTGCCAGCAGCTTAGCTGAGGGCAATGAGCAGTTCTTC. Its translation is CASSLAEGNEQFF.

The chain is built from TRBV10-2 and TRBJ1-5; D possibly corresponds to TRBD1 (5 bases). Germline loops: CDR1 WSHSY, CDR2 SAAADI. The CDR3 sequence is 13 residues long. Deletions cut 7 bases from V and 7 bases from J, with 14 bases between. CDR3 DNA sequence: TGCGCCAGCAACCGGGGCAGGGACCAGCCCCAGCATTTT. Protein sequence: CASNRGRDQPQHF.

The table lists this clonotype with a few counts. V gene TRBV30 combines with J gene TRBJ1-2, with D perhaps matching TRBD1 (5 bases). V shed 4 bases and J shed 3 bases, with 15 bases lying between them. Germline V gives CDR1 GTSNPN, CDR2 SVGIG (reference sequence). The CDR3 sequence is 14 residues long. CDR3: CAWTRRGGDYGYTF. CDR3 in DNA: TGTGCCTGGACCCGACGGGGGGGGGACTATGGCTACACCTTC.

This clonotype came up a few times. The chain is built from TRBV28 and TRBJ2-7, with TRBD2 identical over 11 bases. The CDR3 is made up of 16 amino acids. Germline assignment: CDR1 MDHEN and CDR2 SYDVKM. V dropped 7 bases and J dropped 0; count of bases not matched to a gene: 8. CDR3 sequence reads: CASTVASGRNSYEQYF. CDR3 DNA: TGTGCCAGCACGGTGGCTAGCGGGAGGAACTCCTACGAGCAGTACTTC.

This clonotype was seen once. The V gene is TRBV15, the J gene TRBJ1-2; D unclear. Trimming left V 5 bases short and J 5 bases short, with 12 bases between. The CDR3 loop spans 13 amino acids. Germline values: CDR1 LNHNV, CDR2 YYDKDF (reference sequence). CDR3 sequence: CATSPRARYGYTF. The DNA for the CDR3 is TGTGCCACCAGCCCCCGCGCTAGATATGGCTACACCTTC. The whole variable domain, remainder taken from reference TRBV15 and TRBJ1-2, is DAMVIQNPRYQVTQFGKPVTLSCSQTLNHNVMYWYQQKSSQAPKLLFHYYDKDFNNEADTPDNFQSRRPNTSFCFLDIRSPGLGDTAMYLCATSPRARYGYTFGSGTRLTVV.

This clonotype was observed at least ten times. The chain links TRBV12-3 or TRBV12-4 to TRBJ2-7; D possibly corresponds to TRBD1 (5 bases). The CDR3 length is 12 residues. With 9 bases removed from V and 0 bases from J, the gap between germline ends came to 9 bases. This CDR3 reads CASRQSSYEQYF. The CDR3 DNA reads TGTGCCAGTCGACAGAGCTCCTACGAGCAGTACTTC.

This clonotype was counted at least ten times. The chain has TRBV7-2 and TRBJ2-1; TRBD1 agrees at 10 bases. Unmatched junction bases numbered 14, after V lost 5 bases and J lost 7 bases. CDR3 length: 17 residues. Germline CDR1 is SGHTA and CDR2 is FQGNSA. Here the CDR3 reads CASSRVVGTGVGNEQFF. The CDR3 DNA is TGTGCCAGCAGCCGAGTAGTAGGGACAGGGGTGGGTAATGAGCAGTTCTTC.

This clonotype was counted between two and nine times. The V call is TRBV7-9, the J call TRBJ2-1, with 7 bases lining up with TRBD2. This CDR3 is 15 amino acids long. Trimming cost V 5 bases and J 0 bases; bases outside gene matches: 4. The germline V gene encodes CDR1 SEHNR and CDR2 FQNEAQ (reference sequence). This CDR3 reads CASSAGGSSYNEQFF. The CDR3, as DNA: TGTGCCAGCAGCGCCGGGGGGAGCTCCTACAATGAGCAGTTCTTC. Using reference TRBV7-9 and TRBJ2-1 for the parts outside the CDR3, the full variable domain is DTGVSQNPRHKITKRGQNVTFRCDPISEHNRLYWYRQTLGQGPEFLTYFQNEAQLEKSRLLSDRFSAERPKGSFSTLEIQRTEQGDSAMYLCASSAGGSSYNEQFFGPGTRLTVL.